The TCR beta chain under discussion was sequenced for a study of blood T cell repertoires in COVID-19. The germline V gene has CDR1 MNHEY and CDR2 SVGAGI. J gave up 5 bases and V 5 bases, and 5 bases lay outside the gene matches. The CDR3 is made up of 14 amino acids. During active infection, Seattle patients enrolled and were then monitored through disease. This clone turned up a few times. This table comes from immunoSEQ multiplex PCR, and its TCRdb copy is limited to in-frame clones, with some not included. The repertoire consists of over 50,000 clones, with 84% occurring once and the leading ten covering more than 15%.

Specimen: peripheral blood. The chain combines TRBV6-5 with TRBJ1-5; 8 nucleotides line up with TRBD1. The clonotype comes from a man between 60 and 75 years old with COVID-19, enrolled during active disease. Here the CDR3 DNA reads TGTGCCAGCAGTAGGACAGGGCGGTATCAGCCCCAGCATTTT. Amino acid sequence: CASSRTGRYQPQHF.